The TCR beta chain under discussion was sequenced for a study of PD-1 blockade in classical Hodgkin lymphoma. Study-level points and caveats: Prior therapy or disease activity may underlie the repertoire differences, whose causes remain undefined.

Patients all relapsed after autologous stem cell transplantation, and there was variation in brentuximab vedotin exposure. Trimming removed 1 base from V and 5 bases from J, with 8 bases in between. The CDR3 extends over 13 amino acids. Germline CDR1 MDHEN, CDR2 SYDVKM. As concerns this clone: The target antigen is unknown.

Produced via immunoSEQ multiplex PCR; TCRdb's table is partial and in-frame only. The table shows roughly 140,000 clones, with 78% occurring only once. The TCR originated in a human donor with classical Hodgkin lymphoma. The input for sequencing was peripheral blood mononuclear cells (PBMCs), taken before the second cycle of nivolumab. This sequence joins TRBV28 and TRBJ2-5; no reliable D call. The chain's CDR3 is CASSLSGSETQYF. DNA for the CDR3: TGTGCCAGCAGTTTATCAGGTAGCGAGACCCAGTACTTC. Full variable domain (outside the CDR3, taken from reference TRBV28 and TRBJ2-5): DVKVTQSSRYLVKRTGEKVFLECVQDMDHENMFWYRQDPGLGLRLIYFSYDVKMKEKGDIPEGYSVSREKKERFSLILESASTNQTSMYLCASSLSGSETQYFGPGTRLLVL.